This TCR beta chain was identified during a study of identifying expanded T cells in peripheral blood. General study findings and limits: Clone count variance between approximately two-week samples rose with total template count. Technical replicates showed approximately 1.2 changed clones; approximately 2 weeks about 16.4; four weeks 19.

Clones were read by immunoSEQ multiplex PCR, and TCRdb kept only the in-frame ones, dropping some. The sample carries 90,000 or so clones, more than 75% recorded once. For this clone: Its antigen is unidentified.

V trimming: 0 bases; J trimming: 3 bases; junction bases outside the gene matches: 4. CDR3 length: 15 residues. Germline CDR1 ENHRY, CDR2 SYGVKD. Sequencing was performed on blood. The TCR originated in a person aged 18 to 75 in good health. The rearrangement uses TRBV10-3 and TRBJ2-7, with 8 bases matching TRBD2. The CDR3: CAISESVAGGYEQYF. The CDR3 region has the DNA TGTGCCATCAGTGAGTCGGTGGCGGGGGGCTACGAGCAGTACTTC.